These 25 T cell receptor beta chains were sequenced from one sample in a study of T cells in Graves' hyperthyroidism and ophthalmopathy (dated by TCRdb to between 2018 and 2021). Libraries were prepared through multiplex PCR. Sequencing was carried out with an Illumina HiSeq 2000. TCR beta CDR3 regions were amplified from RNA transcripts. The first round of RT-PCR for the TCR CDR3 was performed with the HTBI primer set and the Qiagen OneStep RT-PCR kit. In-frame beta chains were kept once TCRdb had trimmed the public reads at Q25 with fastp and called clones with MiXCR. CDR3 protein sequences are deduplicated, and each keeps its most common genes and DNA. In this sample the table shows roughly 570,000 distinct CDR3 sequences, about 45% of which occur a single time. Around 17% of the sample belongs to the ten largest clones. What was sequenced was peripheral blood or thyroid tissue (not recorded which). Receptors were obtained from an adult woman with Graves' disease, either hyperthyroidism or ophthalmopathy (not recorded which).

A word on this clonotype: At one of its ends the junction is not consistent with the germline gene, which may arise from a read error. This chain connects TRBV10-3 to TRBJ2-5; the D call may be TRBD1 or TRBD2 (5 bases each). This CDR3 has 13 residues. Germline V gene lookup returns CDR1 ENHRY and CDR2 SYGVKD. CDR3 sequence: CATSEGIQETQYF. The CDR3 DNA follows: TGTGCCACCAGTGAGGGGATTCAAGAGACCCAGTACTTC.

This clonotype showed up many times. This chain uses TRBV10-3 with TRBJ1-4, with TRBD1 as a possible D gene (5 bases). Germline V lookup: CDR1 ENHRY, CDR2 SYGVKD. V was shortened by 8 bases and J by 8 bases, with 15 bases between the two germline ends. The CDR3 consists of 13 residues. CDR3 sequence: CAIRGRVSEKLFF. CDR3 bases: TGTGCCATCCGGGGCAGGGTGTCGGAAAAACTGTTTTTT.

Concerning this clonotype: A much larger clone differs by one base, so this may be a read error. The gene calls are TRBV12-3 or TRBV12-4 and TRBJ2-2; 11 bases are a match to TRBD2. Germline trimming cut 3 bases from V and 7 bases from J; bases unmatched to any gene: 13. The CDR3 is made up of 18 amino acids. The CDR3 DNA reads as TGTGCCAGCAGTTTTAAGACCAGAGGACTAGCGGGCATCGGGGAGCTGTTTTTT. It encodes CASSFKTRGLAGIGELFF.

V usage is TRBV15 and J usage is TRBJ2-2, with 9 positions matching TRBD2. V was pared by 0 bases and J by 3 bases, with 2 bases of the junction left unmatched. Germline CDR1 LNHNV, CDR2 YYDKDF (reference sequence). The CDR3 runs 16 residues. CDR3 nucleotides: TGTGCCACCAGCAGAGAAGTAGCGGGAGACACCGGGGAGCTGTTTTTT. Encoded protein: CATSREVAGDTGELFF.

The CDR3 is CASSWDGRQETQYF. CDR3 DNA sequence: TGTGCCAGCAGCTGGGACGGACGACAAGAGACCCAGTACTTC. The J gene is TRBJ2-5, the V gene TRBV6-1, with D tentatively TRBD1 or TRBD2 (5 bases each). Trimming took 6 bases from V and 2 from J, leaving 13 bases between them. The V gene's germline CDR1 is MNHNS and CDR2 SASEGT. The CDR3 contains 14 residues.

This clonotype was recorded many times. The chain has TRBV2 and TRBJ1-1; the D is unclear. V gave up 6 bases and J gave up 1 base, with 12 bases separating them. Germline CDR1 and CDR2: SNHLY and FYNNEI. The CDR3 covers 14 residues. This chain's CDR3 is CASRGSPGNTEAFF. CDR3 coding DNA: TGTGCCAGCAGGGGGTCGCCAGGGAACACTGAAGCTTTCTTT.

The gene calls are TRBV20-1 and TRBJ1-5, with 8 bases aligning to TRBD1. The CDR3 loop spans 14 amino acids. Germline CDR1 is DFQATT and CDR2 is SNEGSKA (reference sequence). V was clipped by 5 bases and J by 6 bases; unmatched bases: 9. CDR3 sequence: CSAGQGASIQPQHF. CDR3 DNA sequence: TGCAGTGCTGGTCAGGGGGCAAGTATTCAGCCCCAGCATTTT.

The chain is built from TRBV7-8 and TRBJ2-1; TRBD2 matches at 7 bases. CDR3 length: 14 residues. CDR1 is SGHVS, CDR2 FQNEAQ, per germline. J gave up 6 bases and V 2 bases, and 4 bases lay outside the gene matches. This chain's CDR3 is CASSLTGGGNEQFF. The CDR3 DNA is TGTGCCAGCAGCTTAACGGGGGGTGGCAATGAGCAGTTCTTC.

The V and J genes are TRBV24-1 and TRBJ1-6; the D is unclear. V dropped 11 bases and J dropped 6 bases, with 19 bases sitting between them. This CDR3 spans 15 amino acids. Germline values: CDR1 KGHDR, CDR2 SFDVKD. Here the CDR3 DNA reads TGTGCCAGCAGCAGAGAAGATCAGCTTAATTCACCCCTCCACTTT. Encoded protein: CASSREDQLNSPLHF.

The rearrangement uses TRBV24-1 and TRBJ1-1, with 7 nucleotides matching TRBD1. Germline-derived CDR1 and CDR2 are KGHDR and SFDVKD. Losses at the gene ends were 2 bases for V and 7 bases for J; bases not matched to a gene: 3. This CDR3 contains 13 residues. CDR3 sequence reads: CATSDSNRGEAFF. The CDR3 nucleotides read TGTGCCACCAGTGATTCGAACAGGGGTGAAGCTTTCTTT.

This clonotype came up once. The chain recombines TRBV20-1 with TRBJ1-4, with 8 bases that match TRBD1. The J segment lost 8 bases and the V segment lost 2 bases, leaving 7 bases of the junction unmatched. The CDR3 sequence is 14 residues long. CDR1 is DFQATT and CDR2 is SNEGSKA in the germline V gene (reference sequence). CDR3 nucleotide sequence: TGCAGTGCTAGAAATAGCGGGACAGGCGAAAAACTGTTTTTT. Protein product: CSARNSGTGEKLFF.

The sample holds many counts of this clonotype. The chain couples TRBV7-3 to TRBJ2-7, with 9 bases aligning to TRBD1. J gave up 3 bases and V 8 bases, and 11 bases lay outside the gene matches. Germline lookup yields CDR1 SGHTA and CDR2 FQGTGA. The CDR3 length is 15 residues. The CDR3 DNA reads as TGTGCCAGCCCACTTAGGGGACAGGGACTCTACGAGCAGTACTTC. It translates to CASPLRGQGLYEQYF.

For the CDR3, the DNA is TGTGCCAGCCTTCCCCTAACAGGGGGGAACACTGAAGCTTTCTTT. Encoded protein: CASLPLTGGNTEAFF. The rearrangement uses TRBV7-3 and TRBJ1-1; 8 bases match TRBD1. CDR1 and CDR2 (germline): SGHTA, FQGTGA. The CDR3 consists of 15 residues. V dropped 8 bases and J dropped 1; count of bases not matched to a gene: 9.

There are many counts of this clonotype. CDR3 sequence: CASSPRAFF. The CDR3 DNA reads TGTGCCAGCAGCCCTCGGGCTTTCTTT. This rearrangement joins TRBV7-9 to TRBJ1-1, with D unresolved. The CDR3 has 9 amino acids. Trimming took off 5 bases at V and 11 bases at J, with 6 bases between the two ends. Germline V gene lookup returns CDR1 SEHNR and CDR2 FQNEAQ (reference sequence).

This clonotype was observed many times. The chain combines TRBV2 with TRBJ2-2, with no clear D. V lost 5 bases to trimming and J lost 3 bases, with 7 bases between them. This CDR3 has 13 amino acids. Per germline, CDR1 SNHLY and CDR2 FYNNEI. This CDR3 reads CASSRIYTGELFF. DNA of the CDR3: TGTGCCAGCAGTAGGATTTACACCGGGGAGCTGTTTTTT.

The chain joins TRBV12-3 or TRBV12-4 to TRBJ2-1, with 8 bases lining up with TRBD2. The length of the CDR3 is 15 residues. Trimming cost V 6 bases and J 8 bases; bases outside gene matches: 12. CDR3 amino acids: CASSEVAGSSDEQFF. CDR3 DNA: TGTGCCAGCAGCGAAGTAGCGGGAAGCTCAGATGAGCAGTTCTTC.

The rearrangement joins TRBV14 to TRBJ1-3, with D unresolved. Germline V gene lookup returns CDR1 SGHDN and CDR2 FVKESK. V dropped 0 bases and J dropped 0 bases, with 9 bases sitting between them. This CDR3 is 16 amino acids long. The CDR3 here is CASSQDAWSSGNTIYF. The DNA of the CDR3 is TGTGCCAGCAGCCAAGACGCATGGAGCTCTGGAAACACCATATATTTT.

This clonotype showed up many times. The V gene is TRBV5-6, the J gene TRBJ1-2, with TRBD1 matching 8 bases. The CDR3 covers 14 residues. Germline V gene lookup returns CDR1 SGHDT and CDR2 YYEEEE. Trimming cost V 2 bases and J 6 bases; bases outside gene matches: 6. The CDR3 bases are TGTGCCAGCAGCTTTGGGCCAGGGGGCAATGGCTACACCTTC. Amino acids: CASSFGPGGNGYTF.

This clonotype was seen repeatedly, ten times or more. The chain uses TRBV10-1 and TRBJ1-2, with D possibly TRBD1 on 5 matching bases. The CDR3 is 15 residues long. Trimming removed 2 bases from V and 6 bases from J, with 16 bases in between. The germline V gene encodes CDR1 WNHNN and CDR2 SYGVQD (reference sequence). This CDR3 reads CASSEVVGGEDGYTF. Written as DNA, the CDR3 is TGCGCCAGCAGTGAGGTGGTTGGGGGAGAAGATGGCTACACCTTC.

The chain combines TRBV20-1 with TRBJ1-2; 7 bases match TRBD1. CDR1 and CDR2 (germline): DFQATT, SNEGSKA (reference sequence). This CDR3 region has 14 residues. Germline trimming cut 7 bases from V and 1 base from J; bases unmatched to any gene: 9. The CDR3 DNA reads TGCAGTGGGGTGGCAGGGGGAGGTAACTATGGCTACACCTTC. Translation gives CSGVAGGGNYGYTF.

The J gene is TRBJ1-2, the V gene TRBV5-1; D is uncertain. V gave up 2 bases and J gave up 6 bases, with 11 bases separating them. The CDR3 consists of 13 residues. Germline-derived CDR1 and CDR2 are SGHRS and YFSETQ. The CDR3 DNA reads as TGCGCCAGCAGCTTTCCCAATAATCATGGCTACACCTTC. Translating gives CASSFPNNHGYTF. The full variable domain, rest sourced from reference TRBV5-1 and TRBJ1-2, is KAGVTQTPRYLIKTRGQQVTLSCSPISGHRSVSWYQQTPGQGLQFLFEYFSETQRNKGNFPGRFSGRQFSNSRSEMNVSTLELGDSALYLCASSFPNNHGYTFGSGTRLTVV.

In its sample, this clonotype was seen many times. This sequence joins TRBV4-2 and TRBJ2-5; 9 nucleotides match TRBD2. With 0 bases clipped from V and 4 bases from J, the junction kept 6 bases outside the gene matches. Germline CDR1 reads LGHNA; CDR2 reads YNFKEQ. This CDR3 spans 16 amino acids. Written as DNA, the CDR3 is TGTGCCAGCAGCCAAGACCTAAGCGGGAGGTTAGAGACCCAGTACTTC. It codes for CASSQDLSGRLETQYF.

The sample holds many counts of this clonotype. The CDR3 sequence: CASTLLSGNTEAFF. CDR3 coding DNA: TGCGCCAGCACCCTCCTCTCGGGGAACACTGAAGCTTTCTTT. The chain is built from TRBV5-1 and TRBJ1-1; D uncertain. This CDR3 is built from 14 residues. V lost 6 bases and J 1 base, leaving 13 bases between the germline ends. Looked up from germline, CDR1 is SGHRS and CDR2 is YFSETQ.

This clonotype was recorded a few times. The chain is built from TRBV11-2 and TRBJ2-7, with D hard to call. The CDR3 extends over 13 amino acids. V lost 1 base and J lost 2, with 6 bases in between. Germline V gives CDR1 SGHAT, CDR2 FQNNGV. The CDR3 nucleotides read TGTGCCAGCAGCTTAGCGACTGCCTACGAGCAGTACTTC. It is translated as CASSLATAYEQYF.

The rearrangement joins TRBV10-3 to TRBJ1-4; 7 bases align to TRBD1. With 2 bases clipped from V and 8 bases from J, the junction kept 2 bases outside the gene matches. CDR1 and CDR2 from the germline V gene are ENHRY and SYGVKD. CDR3 length equals 13 residues. The DNA for the CDR3 is TGTGCCATCAGTGAGCCCAGGGGGGAAAAACTGTTTTTT. Translating it yields CAISEPRGEKLFF.